The 17 T cell receptor beta chains given below trace back to one sample, sequenced in a study of blood T cell repertoires in COVID-19. The assay was immunoSEQ multiplex PCR, and TCRdb's table has in-frame clones only and misses some. The data hold 200,000 to 250,000 clones, with about 78% observed a single time. What was sequenced was peripheral blood. Receptors were obtained from a woman in her 70s with acute or convalescent COVID-19.

This chain connects TRBV10-3 to TRBJ2-7; TRBD2 agrees at 12 bases. Germline CDR1 reads ENHRY; CDR2 reads SYGVKD. The V and J ends lost 3 bases and 5 bases, in that order; junction bases with no gene match: 2. The CDR3 runs 14 residues. CDR3 sequence: CAISETSGRHEQYF. For the CDR3, the DNA is TGTGCCATCAGTGAAACTAGCGGGAGGCACGAGCAGTACTTC.

The chain links TRBV6-6 to TRBJ1-1, with D perhaps TRBD1 (6 bases). V lost 2 bases, J lost 9 bases, and 16 bases lay in between. Germline V CDR1 and CDR2: MNHNY, SVGAGI (reference sequence). There are 14 residues in the CDR3. For the CDR3, the DNA is TGTGCCAGCAGTTACGGGGGCACCCACCGAAAAGCTTTCTTT. Its protein is CASSYGGTHRKAFF.

The chain employs TRBV6-1 and TRBJ1-4, with D perhaps TRBD1 (6 bases). The CDR3 spans 15 residues. Germline loops: CDR1 MNHNS, CDR2 SASEGT. V lost 2 bases to trimming and J lost 3 bases, with 10 bases between them. CDR3: CASSESTGSNEKLFF. The CDR3 region has the DNA TGTGCCAGCAGTGAAAGTACAGGGTCTAATGAAAAACTGTTTTTT.

The chain has TRBV10-3 and TRBJ1-2; 9 bases map to TRBD1. After removal of 5 bases from V and 3 bases from J, the junction contained 4 bases not matched to a gene. From germline, CDR1 is ENHRY and CDR2 SYGVKD. This CDR3 comprises 14 residues. The CDR3 region is CAISKQGADYGYTF. The CDR3, as DNA: TGTGCCATCAGTAAACAGGGGGCGGACTATGGCTACACCTTC.

The chain uses TRBV5-1 and TRBJ2-1; TRBD2 matches 14 bases. Germline loops: CDR1 SGHRS, CDR2 YFSETQ. The V and J ends lost 3 bases and 1 base, in that order; junction bases with no gene match: 12. The CDR3 is made up of 20 amino acids. CDR3 nucleotide sequence: TGCGCCAGCAGCTCCCGGCCGGGACTAGCGGGAGTATTATCCTACAATGAGCAGTTCTTC. As protein: CASSSRPGLAGVLSYNEQFF.

The rearrangement joins TRBV28 to TRBJ1-6, with D perhaps matching TRBD1 (6 bases). V was shortened by 6 bases and J by 8 bases, with 20 bases between the two germline ends. Germline V lookup: CDR1 MDHEN, CDR2 SYDVKM. This CDR3 is 16 amino acids long. This CDR3 reads CASRNAGTLLDSPLHF. In DNA, the CDR3 is TGTGCCAGCAGAAATGCCGGGACACTTCTTGATTCACCCCTCCACTTT. Supplemented by reference TRBV28 and TRBJ1-6, the full variable domain reads DVKVTQSSRYLVKRTGEKVFLECVQDMDHENMFWYRQDPGLGLRLIYFSYDVKMKEKGDIPEGYSVSREKKERFSLILESASTNQTSMYLCASRNAGTLLDSPLHFGNGTRLTVT.

The chain links TRBV6-5 to TRBJ2-7, with D possibly matching TRBD2 (6 bases). The germline gives CDR1 MNHEY, CDR2 SVGAGI. The CDR3 consists of 14 residues. Trimming took off 7 bases at V and 0 bases at J, with 13 bases between the two ends. CDR3 sequence: CASKLAASSYEQYF. In DNA, the CDR3 is TGTGCCAGCAAATTAGCGGCAAGCTCCTACGAGCAGTACTTC.

The rearrangement links TRBV24-1 to TRBJ2-1, with 11 positions matching TRBD2. This CDR3 contains 18 residues. Germline loops: CDR1 KGHDR, CDR2 SFDVKD. The junction had 8 bases not matched to a gene; V was cut back by 2 bases and J by 3 bases. CDR3 residues: CATSDSAGTSGFYNEQFF. The CDR3 nucleotides read TGTGCCACCAGTGATTCGGCAGGGACTAGCGGATTCTACAATGAGCAGTTCTTC.

This clone was recorded a few times. CDR3 amino acids: CAIRSGAGQPQHF. For the CDR3, the DNA is TGTGCCATCAGATCTGGGGCGGGACAGCCCCAGCATTTT. The chain has TRBV10-3 and TRBJ1-5; the D gene is possibly TRBD1 (5 bases). The CDR3 length is 13 residues. Trimming cost V 6 bases and J 7 bases, with 13 bases left between them. CDR1 and CDR2 from the germline V gene are ENHRY and SYGVKD.

The sample holds a few counts of this clone. The chain uses TRBV27 and TRBJ2-3; D perhaps matches TRBD2 (5 bases). This CDR3 is built from 14 residues. Trimming left V 5 bases short and J 5 bases short, with 14 bases between. Germline V gene lookup returns CDR1 MNHEY and CDR2 SMNVEV (reference sequence). This CDR3 is CASSPSREGDTQYF. Here the CDR3 DNA reads TGTGCCAGCAGTCCCAGCCGCGAGGGAGATACGCAGTATTTT.

The J gene is TRBJ1-2, the V gene TRBV2, with a tentative D call TRBD1 (5 bases). V lost 6 bases, J lost 7 bases, and 12 bases lay in between. The CDR3 length is 12 residues. The germline gives CDR1 SNHLY, CDR2 FYNNEI. The CDR3 protein is CASRSTAFGYTF. CDR3 DNA sequence: TGTGCCAGCAGATCGACAGCTTTTGGCTACACCTTC.

The chain joins TRBV5-1 to TRBJ2-7; a weak D match, TRBD2 (6 bases). Germline CDR1 is SGHRS and CDR2 is YFSETQ. CDR3 length: 15 amino acids. Trimming pared 0 bases from V and 2 bases from J, leaving 12 bases between. CDR3 sequence reads: CASSLVPERAYEQYF. Written as DNA, the CDR3 is TGCGCCAGCAGCTTGGTTCCCGAGCGGGCCTACGAGCAGTACTTC.

The genes are TRBV5-6 and TRBJ2-7; tentatively, D is TRBD1 (6 bases). Trimming pared 4 bases from V and 2 bases from J, leaving 19 bases between. The CDR3 totals 16 residues. The germline V gene encodes CDR1 SGHDT and CDR2 YYEEEE. CDR3 region: CASSRGGRSEPYEQYF. The CDR3 DNA reads as TGTGCCAGCAGCCGAGGGGGTAGGAGCGAGCCCTACGAGCAGTACTTC.

The genes are TRBV2 and TRBJ2-7, with 7 positions matching TRBD2. CDR1 SNHLY and CDR2 FYNNEI come from the germline V gene. V was clipped by 6 bases and J by 5 bases; unmatched bases: 13. The CDR3 length is 15 residues. The CDR3 region is CASRGGRYPSDEQYF. As DNA, the CDR3 is TGTGCCAGCAGGGGGGGGAGATACCCCTCGGACGAGCAGTACTTC. The variable domain in full, with the rest retrieved from reference TRBV2 and TRBJ2-7, is EPEVTQTPSHQVTQMGQEVILRCVPISNHLYFYWYRQILGQKVEFLVSFYNNEISEKSEIFDDQFSVERPDGSNFTLKIRSTKLEDSAMYFCASRGGRYPSDEQYFGPGTRLTVT.

This clone was recorded at least ten times. The rearrangement joins TRBV9 to TRBJ2-6, with D perhaps matching TRBD2 (6 bases). Trimming stripped 0 bases from V and 2 bases from J, with 9 bases between. The CDR3 is 16 amino acids. Germline CDR1 and CDR2: SGDLS and YYNGEE. CDR3 residues: CASSVGGGAGANVLTF. The DNA for the CDR3 is TGTGCCAGCAGCGTAGGCGGCGGGGCTGGGGCCAACGTCCTGACTTTC. The full variable domain, in which reference TRBV9 and TRBJ2-6 provide the parts outside the CDR3, is DSGVTQTPKHLITATGQRVTLRCSPRSGDLSVYWYQQSLDQGLQFLIQYYNGEERAKGNILERFSAQQFPDLHSELNLSSLELGDSALYFCASSVGGGAGANVLTFGAGSRLTVL.

This clone was recorded a few times. The chain combines TRBV9 with TRBJ2-2; the match to TRBD2 covers 11 bases. Germline V lookup: CDR1 SGDLS, CDR2 YYNGEE. The trim removed 3 bases at V and 6 bases at J, leaving 1 base unmatched. CDR3 size: 14 residues. The CDR3 loop reads CASSELAGAGELFF. The CDR3 bases are TGTGCCAGCAGCGAACTAGCGGGAGCCGGGGAGCTGTTTTTT. The full variable domain, its missing parts supplied by reference TRBV9 and TRBJ2-2, is DSGVTQTPKHLITATGQRVTLRCSPRSGDLSVYWYQQSLDQGLQFLIQYYNGEERAKGNILERFSAQQFPDLHSELNLSSLELGDSALYFCASSELAGAGELFFGEGSRLTVL.

This chain connects TRBV5-1 to TRBJ1-2; D is perhaps TRBD1 (6 bases). Germline loops: CDR1 SGHRS, CDR2 YFSETQ. This CDR3 has 15 amino acids. Trimming left V 3 bases short and J 0 bases short, with 12 bases between. The CDR3 nucleotides are TGCGCCAGCAGCTCGTTAGGGGGTACTAACTATGGCTACACCTTC. It specifies CASSSLGGTNYGYTF.